This T cell receptor (beta chain) was recorded in a study of vaccination and CD4 T cells after COVID-19 (dated by TCRdb to the early 2020s). Some background on the complete study: SARS-CoV-2 positivity had been established in the convalescent patients by nasal swab PCR, and mild disease was recorded in several of these patients and severe disease in one. In the convalescent cohort there were six males and four females, among whom were two Hispanic individuals, seven Caucasians, two Asians and one multiracial person. Two doses of either the Pfizer-BioNTech BNT162b2 vaccine (n=8) or the Moderna mRNA-1273 vaccine (n=2) were administered to participants. Post-COVID blood samples from convalescent patients were collected a median of about 110 days after diagnosis, with a range of 35 to 161 days. Post-vaccine blood samples were taken a median of about 72 days after the second vaccine dose, with a range of roughly 13 to 250 days. For stimulating the cultures, overlapping spike peptide pools were used, derived from SARS-CoV-2 as well as from the common cold coronaviruses HCoV-NL63, HCoV-OC43 and HCoV-229E. As controls, cultures received a CEFX viral epitope pool (the positive control), an HIV-1 Nef peptide pool (the negative control), or no peptide at all. The spike-specific CD4+ TCR repertoire was compared before and after mRNA vaccination in about nine COVID-19 convalescent patients and a handful of infection-naive healthy vaccine recipients.

Explained via the paper, the treatment or condition label denotes: roughly ten-day PBMC culture with coronavirus spike peptide pools or control peptides (ViraFEST assay). The study used the ViraFEST assay, which expanded antigen-specific T cells with peptide pools and then identified expanded clonotypes by TCR sequencing. The positive SARS-CoV-2 PCR tests of the convalescent patients were dated from March to December 2020, before the Alpha, Beta and Delta variants emerged in the United States. Each well held two million PBMCs cultured with approximately 9.2 ug/ml peptide pools in IMDM containing roughly 5% human AB serum and approximately 10 IU/ml IL-2. On days 3 and 7, half of the culture medium was replaced with fresh IL-2-containing medium. After approximately eleven days of culture, CD4+ T cells were isolated by negative selection with the EasySep CD4+ T cell isolation kit. PBMCs were separated from whole blood using Ficoll-Paque Plus gradient centrifugation and then either used fresh or cryopreserved at -140C. In general, triplicate wells were set up for every culture condition.

What the research found in general, with its limitations: The study included relatively few convalescent patients and did not analyze early timepoints after natural infection. Among the post-vaccine SARS-CoV-2-reactive clones in convalescent patients, a median around 90% showed up only after vaccination, which suggests vaccine-specific priming. The median count of SARS-CoV-2-reactive clonotypes went up from 20 to 25 after infection to a few dozen after vaccination, although the change was not significant. Of the vaccine-specific clones in convalescent patients, 304 of 307, or nearly all, reacted only to SARS-CoV-2 spike and did not cross-react with common cold coronaviruses.

Concerning this clonotype: The clone's antigen remains unknown. No much larger clonotype is one base removed from it; base qualities were not supplied.

The library was built by means of PCR. At the Johns Hopkins FTIC core, DNA from the cultured CD4+ T cells underwent TCR sequencing with the Oncomine TCR Beta short-read assay. Genomic DNA was extracted from the cultured CD4+ T cells with the QIAamp micro DNA kit. Oncomine TCR Beta libraries from cultured CD4+ T cells were pooled using unique dual indexes and sequenced on an Illumina iSeq 100. The original methods were these. Non-productive sequences were removed, and CDR3s that did not start with C, did not end with F or W, or were shorter than 7 amino acids were discarded. Antigen-specific clonotypes were identified using the MANAFEST web application through comparison of peptide-stimulated wells with reference and other culture wells. An FDR below 0.05, an odds ratio above 5, and a productive frequency above 0.1% in at least two of three replicate wells were required for clones to be considered positive. Clonotypes that were significantly expanded in both SARS-CoV-2 spike wells and at least one common cold coronavirus spike condition were defined as cross-reactive. Levenshtein distances (stringdist) and unrooted phylogenetic trees (ape) in R version 3.6.1 were used to assess CDR3 homology. Clones were called with MiXCR by TCRdb after fastp trimmed the public reads at Q25, and only in-frame beta chains were retained. Merged by CDR3 protein, the rows form single entries marked with the most common genes and DNA. These V and J calls rely on TCRdb rather than the paper's analysis. The sample data list around 15,000 distinct CDR3 sequences, and around 40% of these were observed just once. 20% to 25% of the sample goes to the ten largest clones.

V is clipped by 1 base and J by 7 bases, and the sequence between their germline boundaries is 11 bases long. The CDR3, cysteine through phenylalanine, is 14 amino acids long. Only the CDR3 portion is preserved as DNA: 42 bases, with reading frame beginning at the first base. Based on the germline V gene (reference sequence), the CDR1 and CDR2 sequences are DFQATT and SNEGSKA. The receptor was derived from a human donor with COVID-19. Input material: cultured CD4+ T cells from blood. The chain is made from TRBV20-1 and TRBJ1-6, with the D gene call left open. CDR3 protein: CSARASGSNSPLHF. The nucleotide sequence reads as follows: TGCAGTGCTAGAGCTTCAGGAAGCAATTCACCCCTCCACTTT.